The 14 T cell receptor beta chains listed next were all sequenced from one sample in a study of cytomegalovirus exposure and HLA in healthy donors. This PCR relied on a set of 60 Vbeta primers and 13 Jbeta primers. Sequenced by immunoSEQ multiplex PCR; TCRdb stores in-frame clones only, minus some. The sample contains 200,000 to 250,000 clones, around 83% of which appear only once. The sample consisted of PBMCs. These receptors were taken from a girl aged 10 to 17 in good health and CMV-seronegative.

The chain combines TRBV25-1 with TRBJ2-5, with D perhaps TRBD2 (6 bases). V lost 6 bases and J lost 5, with 13 bases in between. The germline CDR1 and CDR2 sequences are MGHDK and SYGVNS. This CDR3 region has 13 residues. The CDR3 protein is CASSLTAGETQYF. The CDR3 DNA is TGTGCCAGCAGCTTGACGGCGGGGGAGACCCAGTACTTC. The full variable domain, with the rest looked up from reference TRBV25-1 and TRBJ2-5, is EADIYQTPRYLVIGTGKKITLECSQTMGHDKMYWYQQDPGMELHLIHYSYGVNSTEKGDLSSESTVSRIRTEHFPLTLESARPSHTSQYLCASSLTAGETQYFGPGTRLLVL.

The chain uses TRBV2 and TRBJ2-7, with 7 bases aligning to TRBD2. The CDR3 loop spans 15 amino acids. After removal of 1 base from V and 0 bases from J, the junction contained 3 bases not matched to a gene. The V gene's germline CDR1 is SNHLY and CDR2 FYNNEI. CDR3 loop: CASSEGGGLSYEQYF. The CDR3 coding sequence is TGTGCCAGCAGTGAAGGCGGGGGACTCTCCTACGAGCAGTACTTC.

The gene calls are TRBV4-2 and TRBJ2-1; 7 nucleotides match TRBD1. The CDR3 length is 10 residues. CDR1 is LGHNA, CDR2 YNFKEQ, per germline. J gave up 9 bases and V 8 bases, and 1 base lay outside the gene matches. CDR3 protein: CASGDSEQFF. The CDR3, as DNA: TGTGCCAGCGGGGACAGTGAGCAGTTCTTC.

This chain uses TRBV28 with TRBJ2-5, with 10 bases fitting TRBD2. Per germline, CDR1 MDHEN and CDR2 SYDVKM. The CDR3 is made up of 16 amino acids. V lost 1 base and J lost 3; bases outside the gene matches: 5. Here the CDR3 DNA reads TGTGCCAGCAGTTTATTACTAGCGGGAATGGAAGAGACCCAGTACTTC. Translated: CASSLLLAGMEETQYF.

V gene TRBV27 combines with J gene TRBJ2-3, with 8 bases identical to TRBD1. This CDR3 has 14 amino acids. Germline V gives CDR1 MNHEY, CDR2 SMNVEV (reference sequence). V lost 3 bases, J lost 7 bases, and 6 bases stayed unmatched. DNA for the CDR3: TGTGCCAGCAGTTTTAAACAGGGGGGCCATACGCAGTATTTT. Translating gives CASSFKQGGHTQYF.

The J gene is TRBJ1-2, the V gene TRBV12-1; the D call in the table, TRBD1, was not verified against the DNA. TRBV12-1 is classified as a pseudogene. The CDR3 length is 14 residues. The CDR3 loop reads CASSCRQVGPGYTF. The CDR3 DNA is TGTGCCAGCAGCTGTCGACAGGTCGGGCCTGGCTACACCTTC.

The chain couples TRBV7-2 to TRBJ1-2, with a possible D match to TRBD1 (5 bases). Germline V gene sequence: CDR1 SGHTA, CDR2 FQGNSA. CDR3 length equals 15 residues. V was pared by 1 base and J by 2 bases, with 11 bases between. CDR3 loop: CASSLGQGTNYGYTF. CDR3 DNA sequence: TGTGCCAGCAGCTTAGGCCAGGGAACCAACTATGGCTACACCTTC.

This clone was seen only once. This chain uses TRBV6-5 with TRBJ2-1; 9 positions match TRBD1. Germline CDR1 is MNHEY and CDR2 is SVGAGI. V lost 6 bases to trimming and J lost 0 bases; unmatched junction nucleotides: 3. The CDR3 has 15 amino acids. Here the CDR3 reads CASSPTGGSYNEQFF. The CDR3 nucleotides read TGTGCCAGCAGCCCGACAGGGGGCTCCTACAATGAGCAGTTCTTC.

Worth noting for this clone: Sequence at one end of the junction differs from germline and may be a read error. This chain links TRBV7-9 with TRBJ1-1; no clear D gene. CDR3 size: 13 residues. Germline lookup yields CDR1 SEHNR and CDR2 FQNEAQ (reference sequence). The CDR3 here is CSSSLGAEPKAFF. The CDR3 nucleotides are TGTTCCAGCAGCTTAGGAGCCGAACCTAAAGCTTTCTTT. The full variable domain, in which reference TRBV7-9 and TRBJ1-1 provide the parts outside the CDR3, is DTGVSQNPRHKITKRGQNVTFRCDPISEHNRLYWYRQTLGQGPEFLTYFQNEAQLEKSRLLSDRFSAERPKGSFSTLEIQRTEQGDSAMYLCSSSLGAEPKAFFGQGTRLTVV.

V and J are TRBV9 and TRBJ2-7; TRBD2 is a possible D gene (6 bases). The CDR3 loop spans 13 amino acids. Germline loops: CDR1 SGDLS, CDR2 YYNGEE. V shed 3 bases and J shed 0 bases, with 7 bases lying between them. This CDR3 is CASSADYSYEQYF. The CDR3 DNA reads TGTGCCAGCAGCGCGGACTACTCCTACGAGCAGTACTTC. Drawing the rest from reference TRBV9 and TRBJ2-7, the complete variable domain is DSGVTQTPKHLITATGQRVTLRCSPRSGDLSVYWYQQSLDQGLQFLIQYYNGEERAKGNILERFSAQQFPDLHSELNLSSLELGDSALYFCASSADYSYEQYFGPGTRLTVT.

The V and J genes are TRBV28 and TRBJ2-7; TRBD1 matches 12 bases. J lost 7 bases, V lost 5 bases, and 9 bases had no gene match. This CDR3 has 15 amino acids. The V gene's germline CDR1 is MDHEN and CDR2 SYDVKM. The CDR3 loop is CASSRPGQGAGEQYF. The CDR3 DNA is TGTGCCAGCAGTCGTCCGGGACAGGGGGCAGGGGAGCAGTACTTC.

The chain joins TRBV5-1 to TRBJ2-1; TRBD2 aligns across 10 bases. V lost 9 bases, J lost 2 bases, and 8 bases stayed unmatched. Germline lookup yields CDR1 SGHRS and CDR2 YFSETQ. The CDR3 spans 15 residues. As DNA, the CDR3 is TGCGCCACCCCCGGACTAGCGGAGGCCTACAATGAGCAGTTCTTC. This codes for CATPGLAEAYNEQFF.

The J gene is TRBJ1-2, the V gene TRBV5-6; 8 bases fit TRBD1. The CDR3 covers 13 residues. Looked up from germline, CDR1 is SGHDT and CDR2 is YYEEEE. V trimming: 2 bases; J trimming: 6 bases; junction bases outside the gene matches: 3. DNA of the CDR3: TGTGCCAGCAGCTTTGGACAGGGCGATGGCTACACCTTC. Its protein product is CASSFGQGDGYTF.

The chain combines TRBV19 with TRBJ2-7, with a tentative D call TRBD2 (6 bases). V dropped 1 base and J dropped 7 bases, with 14 bases sitting between them. CDR1 and CDR2 (germline): LNHDA, SQIVND (reference sequence). The CDR3 loop spans 14 amino acids. The CDR3: CASSIGGGAWEQYF. The CDR3 coding sequence is TGTGCCAGTAGTATAGGCGGCGGGGCGTGGGAGCAGTACTTC.